A selection of T cell receptor beta chains follows, all from one sample in a study of patients and donors after allogeneic stem cell transplantation. Each CDR3 protein is one row after TCRdb ran MiXCR on the RT-PCR reads. The sample carries under 200,000 distinct CDR3 sequences, approximately 30% recorded once. Sequencing input: blood, either unsorted or a sorted T cell fraction (not recorded which). The receptors here all came from a human donor who was either an allogeneic HSCT recipient or a stem cell or donor lymphocyte infusion donor (not recorded which). It is not recorded whose cells these are; they may come from a transplant donor. The CDR3 runs from the conserved cysteine through the conserved F or W. A D gene is named only where the DNA matches it firmly. Clone size is given for some rows only: seen once, a few or many times, or a class if the clone is expanded.

>TRBV5-1|NA|TRBJ1-2|TRBD1
TGCGCCAGCAGCAACCAGGACAGGGGAGGCAACTATGGCTACACCTTC
CASSNQDRGGNYGYTF
>TRBV5-1|few|TRBJ2-3|TRBD1
TGCGCCAGCGAAGAAACAGGGGGCACAGATACGCAGTATTTT
CASEETGGTDTQYF
>TRBV5-1|NA|TRBJ2-1|NA
TGCGCCAGCAGCTTAGCCACGGGGGAGAATGAGCAGTTCTTC
CASSLATGENEQFF
>TRBV12-3/TRBV12-4|few|TRBJ1-5|NA
TGTGCCAGCAGATTCCGGGTCTTTCATCAGCCCCAGCATTTT
CASRFRVFHQPQHF
>TRBV10-3|NA|TRBJ2-3|NA
TGTGCCATCAGCAGACCAGGGGCGGGGAGGCCAGATACGCAGTATTTT
CAISRPGAGRPDTQYF
>TRBV5-1|NA|TRBJ2-2|TRBD2
TGCGCCAGCAGCTTGCCGACTAGCGTCGCCTACACCGGGGAGCTGTTTTTT
CASSLPTSVAYTGELFF
>TRBV5-1|few|TRBJ2-7|NA
TGCGCCAGCAGCTCGCAGAGCTCCTACGAGCAGTACTTC
CASSSQSSYEQYF
>TRBV6-5|NA|TRBJ2-7|NA
TGTGCCAGCAGAATGACAGGATCCGAGCAGTACTTC
CASRMTGSEQYF
>TRBV10-3|NA|TRBJ1-5|NA
TGTGCCACGGAGGACAGAGATCAGCCCCAGCATTTT
CATEDRDQPQHF
>TRBV20-1|many|TRBJ1-1|NA
TGCAGTGCTAGAGACCCCCGGATCCTGAACACTGAAGCTTTCTTT
CSARDPRILNTEAFF
>TRBV3-1|NA|TRBJ2-4|TRBD1
TGTGCCAGCAGCCAAGGCTGGGCAGGGGGAGACATTCAGTACTTC
CASSQGWAGGDIQYF
>TRBV7-9|few|TRBJ1-2|NA
TGTGCCAGCAGCTTAACCCCGATGGCAGACTATGGCTACACCTTC
CASSLTPMADYGYTF
>TRBV7-2|few|TRBJ1-4|TRBD1
TGTGCCAGCAGACGCAACGGACAGGGGACAACTAATGAAAAACTGTTTTTT
CASRRNGQGTTNEKLFF
>TRBV29-1|NA|TRBJ2-1|NA
TGCAGCGCAGGAGGGGGACAGAACAATGAGCAGTTCTTC
CSAGGGQNNEQFF
>TRBV29-1|NA|TRBJ2-7|TRBD1
TGCAGCGGGGTCGTAGGACAGGGGGCCCACGAGCAGTACTTC
CSGVVGQGAHEQYF
>TRBV29-1|many|TRBJ1-6|NA
TGCAGCGTTGCGAGAAATCTAGACTCACCCCTCCACTTT
CSVARNLDSPLHF
>TRBV9|few|TRBJ1-5|TRBD1
TGTGCCAGCAATGATGGGGACAGGGGACGCAATCAGCCCCAGCATTTT
CASNDGDRGRNQPQHF
>TRBV7-2|many|TRBJ1-2|NA
TGTGCCAGCAGCCGAGATCCCTACTATGGCTACACCTTC
CASSRDPYYGYTF
>TRBV15|many|TRBJ1-1|TRBD1
TGTGCCACCAGCAGAACAAACAGGGGGCAAGCTTTCTTT
CATSRTNRGQAFF
>TRBV5-1|NA|TRBJ2-1|TRBD2
TGCGCCAGCAGCTTGGTGGGACTAGCGGCGAATGAGCAGTTCTTC
CASSLVGLAANEQFF
>TRBV10-2|NA|TRBJ1-2|TRBD1
TGCGCCAGCAGCATACAGGGGAACTATGGCTACACCTTC
CASSIQGNYGYTF
>TRBV7-3|NA|TRBJ1-1|TRBD1
TGTGCCAGCAGCTCGACAGGGGGCGGCACTGAAGCTTTCTTT
CASSSTGGGTEAFF
>TRBV25-1|NA|TRBJ2-7|NA
TGTGCCAGCAGTGATACGTACGAGCAGTACTTC
CASSDTYEQYF
>TRBV3-2|NA|TRBJ1-1|NA
TGTGCCAGCAGCCAAGGGGTGACAGGGGCCACCTGTACTGAAGCTTTCTTT
CASSQGVTGATCTEAFF
>TRBV4-1|NA|TRBJ2-7|TRBD1
TGCGCCAGCAGCCAAAAGGACAGGGCGAGAACCTACGAGCAGTACTTC
CASSQKDRARTYEQYF
>TRBV12-3/TRBV12-4|NA|TRBJ2-1|NA
TGTGCCAGCAGTTTAGGCGTCCCGGGGCAGTTCTTC
CASSLGVPGQFF
>TRBV20-1|NA|TRBJ2-7|TRBD1
TGCAGTGCTAGAACGGGACAGGAGGCCTACGAGCAGTACTTC
CSARTGQEAYEQYF
>TRBV20-1|many|TRBJ1-1|NA
TGCAGTGCTAGAGATGTAACCAAGAACACTGAAGCTTTCTTT
CSARDVTKNTEAFF
>TRBV6-6|NA|TRBJ1-6|NA
TGTGCCAGCAGTCGACCCAGTCTCAACAGCTCCTATAATTCACCCCTCCACTTT
CASSRPSLNSSYNSPLHF
>TRBV27|NA|TRBJ2-1|TRBD1
TGTGCCAGCAGTTGGGGACAGGACCCCCCCCAGTTCTTC
CASSWGQDPPQFF
>TRBV4-2|NA|TRBJ1-4|NA
TGTGCCAGCAGCCCCGGTTCGGGGGGGGAGACTAATGAAAAACTGTTTTTT
CASSPGSGGETNEKLFF
>TRBV9|NA|TRBJ2-3|TRBD1
TGTGCCAGCAGCGTAGGACAGGGATGGGGCACAGATACGCAGTATTTT
CASSVGQGWGTDTQYF
>TRBV6-5|NA|TRBJ2-7|TRBD2
TGTGCCAGCAGTCGAGGGACTAGCGGGAGTTGGGAGCAGTACTTC
CASSRGTSGSWEQYF
>TRBV11-2|NA|TRBJ1-2|NA
TGTGCCAGCAACGCTGAGGGCTCCGTCTATGGCTACACCTTC
CASNAEGSVYGYTF
>TRBV25-1|many|TRBJ1-2|TRBD1
TGTGCCAGCAGTGACCAGACAGGGTACAACTATGGCTACACCTTC
CASSDQTGYNYGYTF
>TRBV2|few|TRBJ2-3|NA
TGTGCCAGCAGTGACCCGGGACATATCACAGATACGCAGTATTTT
CASSDPGHITDTQYF
>TRBV6-5|NA|TRBJ2-3|NA
TGTGCCAGCAGTTACTCGGCGACTAGTAGCACAGATACGCAGTATTTT
CASSYSATSSTDTQYF
>TRBV7-6|few|TRBJ2-7|NA
TGTGCCAGCAGCTTAGAAGGGGATGCCTACGAGCAGTACTTC
CASSLEGDAYEQYF
>TRBV12-3/TRBV12-4|many|TRBJ1-1|NA
TGTGCCAGCAGTTTAAACGGGGCGGGCGCTTTCTTT
CASSLNGAGAFF
>TRBV24-1|few|TRBJ2-3|TRBD1
TGTGCCACCAGTGACCCGGGACAGGGCACAGATACGCAGTATTTT
CATSDPGQGTDTQYF
>TRBV5-1|NA|TRBJ1-1|NA
TGTGCCAGCAGCTTGGGGGGGGGAAGGAACACTGAAGCTTTCTTT
CASSLGGGRNTEAFF
>TRBV12-3/TRBV12-4|few|TRBJ2-7|NA
TGTGCCAGCAGTTTAGCGCCAGGGAGGTGGTACTTC
CASSLAPGRWYF
>TRBV20-1|NA|TRBJ1-1|NA
TGCAGTGCTAGAGATGCGTGGGGGCCTAACACTGAAGCTTTCTTT
CSARDAWGPNTEAFF
>TRBV10-3|NA|TRBJ2-7|TRBD2
TGTGCCACCTCCGACCGGACTAGCGGGTACTCCTACGAGCAGTACTTC
CATSDRTSGYSYEQYF
>TRBV5-5|NA|TRBJ2-2|NA
TGTGCCAGCAGCTTGTCTCCAGGAGGGACCGGGGAGCTGTTTTTT
CASSLSPGGTGELFF
>TRBV24-1|NA|TRBJ2-5|NA
TGTGCCACCAGTGATTTCAACACAGGTCCGGGGGAGACCCAGTACTTC
CATSDFNTGPGETQYF
>TRBV5-4|many|TRBJ1-2|NA
TGTGCCAGCAGCTTAGGACAGCATAACTATGGCTACACCTTC
CASSLGQHNYGYTF
>TRBV5-1|NA|TRBJ2-2|NA
TGCGCCAGCAGTACTCTCGGGGAGCTGTTTTTT
CASSTLGELFF
>TRBV12-3/TRBV12-4|NA|TRBJ2-7|NA
TGTGCCAGCAGTTTCACCCCAGGCGAGCAGTACTTC
CASSFTPGEQYF
>TRBV4-3|NA|TRBJ2-1|NA
TGCGCCAGCAGCCAAGATTCGAAATCCTCCCAGAATGAGCAGTTCTTC
CASSQDSKSSQNEQFF
>TRBV20-1|many|TRBJ1-2|NA
TGCAGTGCCCGAGGACAAGGACCCCCCTATGGCTACACCTTC
CSARGQGPPYGYTF
>TRBV4-2|NA|TRBJ1-2|TRBD1
TGTGCCAGCAGCCCGAAAGCGGGGGACCGGGACAGTAACTATGGCTACACCTTC
CASSPKAGDRDSNYGYTF
>TRBV3-1|NA|TRBJ2-3|NA
TGTGCCAGCAGCCAAGGGTCCGGAACGCAGTATTTT
CASSQGSGTQYF
>TRBV12-3/TRBV12-4|NA|TRBJ1-2|NA
TGTGCCAGCAGCCCACAAACAAGACAGCTAGGCGGCTACACCTTC
CASSPQTRQLGGYTF
>TRBV7-2|NA|TRBJ2-1|TRBD2
TGTGCCAGCAGCTTAGCGCGGTTAGCGGGAGTGAACAATGAGCAGTTCTTC
CASSLARLAGVNNEQFF